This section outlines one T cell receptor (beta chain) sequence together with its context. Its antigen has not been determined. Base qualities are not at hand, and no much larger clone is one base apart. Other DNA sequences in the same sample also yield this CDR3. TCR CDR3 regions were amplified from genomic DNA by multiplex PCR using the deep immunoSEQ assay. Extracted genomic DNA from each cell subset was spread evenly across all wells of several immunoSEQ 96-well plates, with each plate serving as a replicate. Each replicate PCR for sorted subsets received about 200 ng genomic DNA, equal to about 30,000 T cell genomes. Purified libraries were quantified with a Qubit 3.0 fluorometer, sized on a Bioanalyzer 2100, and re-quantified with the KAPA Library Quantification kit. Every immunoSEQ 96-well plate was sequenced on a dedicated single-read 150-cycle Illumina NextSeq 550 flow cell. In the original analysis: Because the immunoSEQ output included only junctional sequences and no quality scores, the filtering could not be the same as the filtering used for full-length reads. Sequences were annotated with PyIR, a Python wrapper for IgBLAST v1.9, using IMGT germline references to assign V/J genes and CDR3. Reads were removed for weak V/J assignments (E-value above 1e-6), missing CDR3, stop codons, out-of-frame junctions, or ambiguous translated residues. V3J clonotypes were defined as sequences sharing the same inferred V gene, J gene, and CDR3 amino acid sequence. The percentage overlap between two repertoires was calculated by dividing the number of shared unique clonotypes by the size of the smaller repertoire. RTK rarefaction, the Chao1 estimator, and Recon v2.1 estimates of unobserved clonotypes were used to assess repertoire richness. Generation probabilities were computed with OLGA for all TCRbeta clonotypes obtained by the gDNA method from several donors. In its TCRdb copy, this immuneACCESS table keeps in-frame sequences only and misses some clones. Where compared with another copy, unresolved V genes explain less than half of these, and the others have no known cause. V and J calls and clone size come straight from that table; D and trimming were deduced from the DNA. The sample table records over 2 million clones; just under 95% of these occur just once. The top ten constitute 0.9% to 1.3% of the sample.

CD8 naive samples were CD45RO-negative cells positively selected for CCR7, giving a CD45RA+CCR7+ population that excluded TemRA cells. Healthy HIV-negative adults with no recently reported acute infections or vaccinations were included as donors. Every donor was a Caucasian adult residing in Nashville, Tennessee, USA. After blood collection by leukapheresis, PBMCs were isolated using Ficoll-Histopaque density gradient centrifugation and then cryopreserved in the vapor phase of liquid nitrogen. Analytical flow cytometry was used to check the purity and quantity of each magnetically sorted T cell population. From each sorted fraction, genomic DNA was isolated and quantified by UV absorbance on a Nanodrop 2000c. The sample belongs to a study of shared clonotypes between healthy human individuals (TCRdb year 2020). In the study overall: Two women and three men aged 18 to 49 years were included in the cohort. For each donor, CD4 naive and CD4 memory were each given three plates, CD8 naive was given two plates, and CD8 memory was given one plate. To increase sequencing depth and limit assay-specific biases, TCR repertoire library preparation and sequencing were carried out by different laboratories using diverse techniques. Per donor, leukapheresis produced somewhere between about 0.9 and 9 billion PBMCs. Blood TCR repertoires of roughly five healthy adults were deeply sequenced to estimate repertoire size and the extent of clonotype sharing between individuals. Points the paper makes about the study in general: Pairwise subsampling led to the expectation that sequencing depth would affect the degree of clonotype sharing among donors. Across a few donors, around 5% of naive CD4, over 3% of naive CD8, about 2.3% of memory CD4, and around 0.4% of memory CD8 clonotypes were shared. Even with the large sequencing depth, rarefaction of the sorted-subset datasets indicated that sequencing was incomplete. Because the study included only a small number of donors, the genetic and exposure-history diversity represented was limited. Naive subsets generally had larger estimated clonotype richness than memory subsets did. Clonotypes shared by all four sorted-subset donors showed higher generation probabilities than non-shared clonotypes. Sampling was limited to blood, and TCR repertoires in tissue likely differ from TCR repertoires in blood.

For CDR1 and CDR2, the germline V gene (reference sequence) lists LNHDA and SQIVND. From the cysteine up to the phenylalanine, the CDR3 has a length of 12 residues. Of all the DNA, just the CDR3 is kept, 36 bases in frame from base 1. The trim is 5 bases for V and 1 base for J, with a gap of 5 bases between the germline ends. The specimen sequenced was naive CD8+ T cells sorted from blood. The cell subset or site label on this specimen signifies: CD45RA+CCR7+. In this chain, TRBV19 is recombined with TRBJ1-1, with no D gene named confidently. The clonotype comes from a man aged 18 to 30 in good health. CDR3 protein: CASSLGNTEAFF. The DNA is TGTGCCAGTAGTCTGGGGAACACTGAAGCTTTCTTT.